This TCR beta chain was sequenced in a study of T cell repertoires in cytomegalovirus infection. For the study at large: It can be stated that public TCR beta signatures indicated CMV infection as well as a matching HLA type.

The table lists this clonotype with a few counts. The antigen is unknown. TCRdb reprocessed the reads with MiXCR, giving one entry per CDR3 protein. The table lists 250,000 to 300,000 distinct CDR3 sequences, roughly a quarter of them singletons, with approximately 15% in the top ten. Germline CDR1 and CDR2: DFQATT and SNEGSKA (reference sequence). CDR3 length: 15 amino acids. V lost 0 bases, J lost 0 bases, and 9 bases lay in between. Study-wide results and limits: It was HLA-C-restricted CMV-specific TCR beta clonotypes that dominated the response ex vivo. Totalled public TCR beta family frequency picked out people who carried CMV plus the relevant HLA.

The rearrangement joins TRBV20-1 to TRBJ1-3, with D hard to call. The clonotype was recovered from a human donor in good health (CMV status not recorded). Some clones in this sample may be carry-over from other donors' samples. Source material: PBMCs. The CDR3: CSARDRKYSGNTIYF. The CDR3 nucleotides read TGCAGTGCTAGAGATCGGAAGTACTCTGGAAACACCATATATTTT.